A selection of T cell receptor beta chains follows, all from one sample in a study of memory CD4+ T cells and cytomegalovirus serostatus. Here immunoSEQ multiplex PCR was the method, and the copy in TCRdb shows in-frame clones only, minus some. The table includes about 82,000 clones, 75% to 90% detected once. The sequenced material came from memory CD4+ T cells from blood. All receptors derive from an adult in good health and CMV-seronegative. Each CDR3 is given with its conserved first and last residue. The D gene is left open where the match is weak. Size tells how often a clone was seen (once, few, many) or the class of an expanded clone, and some rows leave it out.

J gene: TRBJ2-1
V gene: TRBV7-2
D gene: TRBD2
clone size: NA
CDR3 DNA: TGTGCCAGCAGCCGCCACGTTGGAGCGGGGAACAATGAGCAGTTCTTC
CDR3 protein: CASSRHVGAGNNEQFF

J gene: TRBJ1-4
V gene: TRBV7-2
D gene: NA
clone size: few
CDR3 DNA: TGTGCCAGCAGCCCCCTGGTTGGCGTAGGAACTAATGAAAAACTGTTTTTT
CDR3 protein: CASSPLVGVGTNEKLFF

J gene: TRBJ1-6
V gene: TRBV6-4
D gene: TRBD1
clone size: NA
CDR3 DNA: TGTGCCAGCAGTACAGGGGTTGATAATTCACCCCTCCACTTT
CDR3 protein: CASSTGVDNSPLHF

J gene: TRBJ2-1
V gene: TRBV7-9
D gene: TRBD1
clone size: NA
CDR3 DNA: TGTGCCAGCAGCTTAGGGGCGGGACAGGGGAACAATGAGCAGTTCTTC
CDR3 protein: CASSLGAGQGNNEQFF

J gene: TRBJ1-1
V gene: TRBV5-1
D gene: NA
clone size: NA
CDR3 DNA: TGCGCCAGCAGCACTATTGGGAACACTGAAGCTTTCTTT
CDR3 protein: CASSTIGNTEAFF

J gene: TRBJ1-5
V gene: TRBV7-8
D gene: TRBD1
clone size: NA
CDR3 DNA: TGTGCCAGCAGCTTAGGCAGGGGGCGGAATCAGCCCCAGCATTTT
CDR3 protein: CASSLGRGRNQPQHF

J gene: TRBJ1-4
V gene: TRBV5-4
D gene: TRBD1
clone size: few
CDR3 DNA: TGTGCCAGCAGCTTGACAGGGGTCGACGAAAAACTGTTTTTT
CDR3 protein: CASSLTGVDEKLFF

J gene: TRBJ2-2
V gene: TRBV11-3
D gene: NA
clone size: NA
CDR3 DNA: TGTGCCAGCAGCTTAGACACCGGGGAGCTGTTTTTT
CDR3 protein: CASSLDTGELFF

J gene: TRBJ1-2
V gene: TRBV2
D gene: NA
clone size: NA
CDR3 DNA: TGTGCCAGCATGGCTGAAGCTAACTATGGCTACACCTTC
CDR3 protein: CASMAEANYGYTF

J gene: TRBJ2-6
V gene: TRBV4-1
D gene: NA
clone size: NA
CDR3 DNA: TGCGCCAGCAGCCGCCCCGAGGGCAGCTCTGGGGCCAACGTCCTGACTTTC
CDR3 protein: CASSRPEGSSGANVLTF

J gene: TRBJ1-2
V gene: TRBV28
D gene: NA
clone size: NA
CDR3 DNA: TGTGCCAGCAGTTTAACGGGACTGATCGGCTACACCTTC
CDR3 protein: CASSLTGLIGYTF

J gene: TRBJ2-5
V gene: TRBV11-2
D gene: NA
clone size: NA
CDR3 DNA: TGTGCCAGCAGCCCAGCCGGTGGGCGGCGGGAGACCCAGTACTTC
CDR3 protein: CASSPAGGRRETQYF

J gene: TRBJ1-4
V gene: TRBV5-1
D gene: NA
clone size: NA
CDR3 DNA: TGCGCCAGCAGCTTGGATTCCCCCGGCAGTAATGAAAAACTGTTTTTT
CDR3 protein: CASSLDSPGSNEKLFF

J gene: TRBJ2-7
V gene: TRBV7-2
D gene: NA
clone size: NA
CDR3 DNA: TGTGCCAGTGGACTAGGTGGCAGGGGAGGGGTCTCCTACGAGCAGTACTTC
CDR3 protein: CASGLGGRGGVSYEQYF

J gene: TRBJ2-5
V gene: TRBV25-1
D gene: TRBD1
clone size: NA
CDR3 DNA: TGTGCCAGCAGTGACCATACTTCAGGGGGCCGGGAGACCCAGTACTTC
CDR3 protein: CASSDHTSGGRETQYF

J gene: TRBJ2-2
V gene: TRBV28
D gene: TRBD1
clone size: NA
CDR3 DNA: TGTGCCAGCACCCCCCCCGGGACAGGGGCCGGGGAGCTGTTTTTT
CDR3 protein: CASTPPGTGAGELFF

J gene: TRBJ2-1
V gene: TRBV19
D gene: NA
clone size: NA
CDR3 DNA: TGTGCCACTAGGCCCCATCGGAATGAGCAGTTCTTC
CDR3 protein: CATRPHRNEQFF

J gene: TRBJ1-1
V gene: TRBV11-3
D gene: TRBD1
clone size: NA
CDR3 DNA: TGTGCCAGCAGCTTCAACAGGGGGACTGAAGCTTTCTTT
CDR3 protein: CASSFNRGTEAFF

J gene: TRBJ2-1
V gene: TRBV5-4
D gene: TRBD1
clone size: NA
CDR3 DNA: TGTGCCAGCAGCACGGGACAGGGGGCGAACAATGAGCAGTTCTTC
CDR3 protein: CASSTGQGANNEQFF

J gene: TRBJ2-3
V gene: TRBV7-9
D gene: NA
clone size: NA
CDR3 DNA: TGTGCCAGCAGCTTCCTTTCCGCAGAACGTCCCAAAGATACGCAGTATTTT
CDR3 protein: CASSFLSAERPKDTQYF

J gene: TRBJ2-3
V gene: TRBV29-1
D gene: TRBD1
clone size: NA
CDR3 DNA: TGCAGCGCCATACGGACAGGTTGGGGAGATACGCAGTATTTT
CDR3 protein: CSAIRTGWGDTQYF

J gene: TRBJ1-4
V gene: TRBV7-9
D gene: NA
clone size: NA
CDR3 DNA: TGTGCCAGCAGCTCGTCCGCCGAAAAACTGTTTTTT
CDR3 protein: CASSSSAEKLFF